This entry lists 21 T cell receptor beta chains sequenced from one sample in a study of shared clonotypes between healthy human individuals. Sequenced by immunoSEQ multiplex PCR; TCRdb stores in-frame clones only, minus some. The table lists 550,000 to 700,000 clones, around 73% of them singletons. Sequencing was done on a sample of memory CD4+ T cells sorted from blood. Subset indicated: CD45RA-negative fraction. These receptors came from a woman in her 30s in good health.

V usage is TRBV4-1 and J usage is TRBJ1-3; 8 nucleotides line up with TRBD1. Unmatched junction bases numbered 5, after V lost 1 base and J lost 3 bases. CDR1 is MGHRA and CDR2 is YSYEKL in the germline V gene. CDR3 length: 16 residues. CDR3 in amino acids: CASSQAQGANGNTIYF. The CDR3 DNA sequence: TGCGCCAGCAGCCAAGCTCAGGGGGCAAATGGAAACACCATATATTTT.

This clone was recorded many times. At one end, the junction sequence differs from germline, possibly due to a read error. The genes are TRBV6-4 and TRBJ2-2; weak D call: TRBD1 (5 bases). Germline V gene sequence: CDR1 MRHNA, CDR2 SNTAGT. The CDR3 is made up of 15 amino acids. Written as DNA, the CDR3 is TGTGCCAGCAGTCCCTCGGCAGGGAACGCCGGGGAGCTGTTTTTT. Its translation: CASSPSAGNAGELFF.

The rearrangement links TRBV7-2 to TRBJ2-5; 13 bases line up with TRBD2. CDR1 is SGHTA and CDR2 is FQGNSA in the germline V gene. J lost 11 bases, V lost 4 bases, and 7 bases had no gene match. This CDR3 is built from 14 residues. The CDR3 sequence: CASSWTSGSGEQYF. CDR3 DNA: TGTGCCAGCAGCTGGACTAGCGGGAGTGGTGAGCAGTACTTC.

The chain uses TRBV5-1 and TRBJ2-5; TRBD2 aligns across 7 bases. Germline values: CDR1 SGHRS, CDR2 YFSETQ. Unmatched junction bases numbered 8, after V lost 4 bases and J lost 2 bases. This CDR3 has 15 amino acids. CDR3 in amino acids: CASSGVLAEQETQYF. CDR3 coding DNA: TGCGCCAGCAGCGGAGTTCTAGCGGAACAAGAGACCCAGTACTTC. Complete variable domain (other parts from reference TRBV5-1 and TRBJ2-5): KAGVTQTPRYLIKTRGQQVTLSCSPISGHRSVSWYQQTPGQGLQFLFEYFSETQRNKGNFPGRFSGRQFSNSRSEMNVSTLELGDSALYLCASSGVLAEQETQYFGPGTRLLVL.

The chain combines TRBV5-6 with TRBJ2-5, with a possible D match to TRBD1 (6 bases). The CDR3 is 15 residues long. Germline V CDR1 and CDR2: SGHDT, YYEEEE. Trimming cost V 4 bases and J 1 base, with 14 bases left between them. This CDR3 reads CASSLGTQTQETQYF. CDR3 DNA: TGTGCCAGCAGCCTAGGGACACAAACCCAAGAGACCCAGTACTTC.

The chain recombines TRBV29-1 with TRBJ2-1, with 12 bases fitting TRBD1. Losses at the gene ends were 3 bases for V and 7 bases for J; bases not matched to a gene: 7. Looked up from germline, CDR1 is SQVTM and CDR2 is ANQGSEA. The CDR3 loop spans 15 amino acids. The CDR3, as DNA: TGCAGCGTTGACGGGACAGGGGGCATACGAAATGAGCAGTTCTTC. This gives the protein CSVDGTGGIRNEQFF.

The chain joins TRBV4-1 to TRBJ2-1; TRBD1 or TRBD2 may be the D gene (5 bases each). Per the germline V gene, CDR1 is MGHRA and CDR2 is YSYEKL. Trimming removed 0 bases from V and 6 bases from J, with 18 bases in between. This CDR3 spans 17 amino acids. DNA of the CDR3: TGCGCCAGCAGCCAAGAAAGGGGACCCTCCTCTCGCAATGAGCAGTTCTTC. Translation gives CASSQERGPSSRNEQFF.

The V gene is TRBV6-5, the J gene TRBJ1-2; tentative D call: TRBD1 (5 bases). V lost 4 bases, J lost 3 bases, and 12 bases lay in between. The germline CDR1 and CDR2 sequences are MNHEY and SVGAGI. The CDR3 loop spans 14 amino acids. The CDR3 sequence: CASSSLGGDYGYTF. CDR3 DNA sequence: TGTGCCAGCAGTTCCCTCGGGGGGGACTATGGCTACACCTTC.

This chain joins TRBV6-6 and TRBJ2-3, with D possibly TRBD2 on 5 matching bases. Trimming removed 6 bases at V and 5 bases at J, with 18 bases between. The CDR3 has 15 residues. From germline, CDR1 is MNHNY and CDR2 SVGAGI (reference sequence). The CDR3 region has the DNA TGTGCCAGCAGGCCCGGGCGGGCCCCGGGAGATACGCAGTATTTT. Encoded protein: CASRPGRAPGDTQYF.

This clone came up a few times. This specimen includes other DNA sequences encoding the same CDR3. The V call is TRBV5-1, the J call TRBJ2-1; maybe TRBD1 (6 bases). Deletions cut 4 bases from V and 0 bases from J, with 11 bases between. The CDR3 spans 15 residues. In germline, CDR1 is SGHRS, CDR2 YFSETQ. As DNA, the CDR3 is TGCGCCAGCAGCGTTGACAGGAGCTCCTACAATGAGCAGTTCTTC. This sequence encodes CASSVDRSSYNEQFF.

At least ten counts were recorded for this clone. The rearrangement joins TRBV6-5 to TRBJ1-1; D gene ambiguous. The CDR3 extends over 14 amino acids. Germline CDR1 and CDR2: MNHEY and SVGAGI. Trimming removed 2 bases at V and 0 bases at J, with 7 bases between. The CDR3 DNA sequence: TGTGCCAGCAGTTACGGCGTCATGAACACTGAAGCTTTCTTT. This gives the protein CASSYGVMNTEAFF.

V is TRBV9 and J is TRBJ2-1; no reliable D call. Germline V gene data show CDR1 as SGDLS and CDR2 as YYNGEE. The CDR3 runs to 14 residues. Trimming pared 0 bases from V and 7 bases from J, leaving 11 bases between. The CDR3 DNA follows: TGTGCCAGCAGCGTAGACCCGGTCGGAAATGAGCAGTTCTTC. Amino acids: CASSVDPVGNEQFF.

The chain combines TRBV4-2 with TRBJ2-3, with D tentatively TRBD2 (6 bases). The CDR3 runs 16 residues. Germline CDR1 is LGHNA and CDR2 is YNFKEQ. V lost 0 bases and J lost 1, with 11 bases in between. The CDR3 sequence is CASSQDSASGTDTQYF. In DNA form, the CDR3 reads TGTGCCAGCAGCCAAGATTCGGCTAGCGGCACAGATACGCAGTATTTT.

The chain joins TRBV28 to TRBJ2-3; 7 positions agree with TRBD2. This CDR3 comprises 14 residues. Germline CDR1 and CDR2: MDHEN and SYDVKM. Trimming cost V 7 bases and J 7 bases; bases outside gene matches: 11. The CDR3: CASISGGFVNTQYF. CDR3 bases: TGTGCCAGCATTTCGGGGGGATTTGTGAATACGCAGTATTTT.

The chain recombines TRBV2 with TRBJ2-3; unclear D gene. The CDR3 has 14 amino acids. The germline V gene encodes CDR1 SNHLY and CDR2 FYNNEI. Trimming took off 5 bases at V and 2 bases at J, with 11 bases between the two ends. DNA of the CDR3: TGTGCCAGCAGTACCTCCAGATCCACAGATACGCAGTATTTT. It encodes CASSTSRSTDTQYF.

The V gene is TRBV7-9, the J gene TRBJ2-1, with 13 nucleotides matching TRBD2. V was clipped by 4 bases and J by 6 bases; unmatched bases: 3. This CDR3 has 15 amino acids. Germline CDR1 and CDR2: SEHNR and FQNEAQ (reference sequence). Written as DNA, the CDR3 is TGTGCCAGCAGCTACACTAGCGGGAGGGGCAATGAGCAGTTCTTC. This gives the protein CASSYTSGRGNEQFF.

The CDR3 DNA reads as TGTGCCATCAGAGAACAGGGCGCTGGAAACACCATATATTTT. Amino acid sequence: CAIREQGAGNTIYF. This sequence joins TRBV10-3 and TRBJ1-3; D is possibly TRBD1 (6 bases). Germline CDR1 reads ENHRY; CDR2 reads SYGVKD. This CDR3 contains 14 residues. The V end lost 6 bases, the J end lost 2 bases, and 11 bases lay between the germline ends.

The gene calls are TRBV6-5 and TRBJ2-6; D remains ambiguous. The V end lost 0 bases, the J end lost 0 bases, and 3 bases lay between the germline ends. Germline loops: CDR1 MNHEY, CDR2 SVGAGI. This CDR3 comprises 15 residues. CDR3 protein: CASSYSGSGANVLTF. The CDR3 DNA reads TGTGCCAGCAGTTACTCTGGCTCTGGGGCCAACGTCCTGACTTTC.

The V call is TRBV19, the J call TRBJ1-2, with D tentatively TRBD1 (5 bases). CDR1 is LNHDA and CDR2 is SQIVND in the germline V gene (reference sequence). This CDR3 has 14 residues. Trimming pared 0 bases from V and 4 bases from J, leaving 9 bases between. CDR3 DNA: TGTGCCAGTAGTATAGAACCAGGGCCCTATGGCTACACCTTC. Amino acid sequence: CASSIEPGPYGYTF.

This chain links TRBV5-4 with TRBJ2-5, with 8 bases matching TRBD2. The CDR3 is made up of 17 amino acids. The V and J ends lost 2 bases and 0 bases, in that order; junction bases with no gene match: 9. Germline assignment: CDR1 SGHNT and CDR2 YYREEE (reference sequence). As DNA, the CDR3 is TGTGCCAGCAGCTTTTCCCTAGCGGGCGGGTACCAAGAGACCCAGTACTTC. Translated, it gives CASSFSLAGGYQETQYF.

J is TRBJ2-4 and V is TRBV7-2; D perhaps matches TRBD1 (6 bases). Germline V gives CDR1 SGHTA, CDR2 FQGNSA. Trimming shortened V by 6 bases and J by 1 base, and 16 bases separated the two germline ends. The CDR3 has 16 amino acids. The DNA of the CDR3 is TGTGCCAGCAGGGGAGACAGGCATTCGGCCAAAAACATTCAGTACTTC. Translated: CASRGDRHSAKNIQYF.